These T cell receptor beta chains were read from a single sample in a study of CD8 T cells in Susac syndrome. TCRdb redid the calling of the immunoSEQ multiplex PCR reads with MiXCR, one entry per CDR3 protein. Seen here are over 300,000 distinct CDR3 sequences, roughly 94% observed once, and the top ten hold around 0.07%. The sequenced material came from CD4+ T cells from PBMCs. All receptors derive from a human donor with multiple sclerosis. CDR3s leave out the opening cysteine and the closing phenylalanine or tryptophan. Size is omitted from some rows. Given values are once, few, many or a class for expanded clones.

TRBJ2-7 TRBV29-1 . SVEWLAGVQY
TRBJ1-1 TRBV6-2/TRBV6-3 . ASSHDRGWDTNTEAF
TRBJ1-5 TRBV30 . AWSATVAQPQH
TRBJ2-3 TRBV6-5 . ASSFSGGTTDTQY
TRBJ2-2 TRBV9 . ASSVREGADTGELF
TRBJ2-2 TRBV7-8 . ASSFRDGDTGELF
TRBJ1-4 TRBV19 . AVSNRGTLF
TRBJ1-2 TRBV7-9 . ASSSRGQQGYT
TRBJ2-3 TRBV7-9 once ASSLTTGGPDTQY
TRBJ2-7 TRBV25-1 few ASSDPPTESSGSYEQY